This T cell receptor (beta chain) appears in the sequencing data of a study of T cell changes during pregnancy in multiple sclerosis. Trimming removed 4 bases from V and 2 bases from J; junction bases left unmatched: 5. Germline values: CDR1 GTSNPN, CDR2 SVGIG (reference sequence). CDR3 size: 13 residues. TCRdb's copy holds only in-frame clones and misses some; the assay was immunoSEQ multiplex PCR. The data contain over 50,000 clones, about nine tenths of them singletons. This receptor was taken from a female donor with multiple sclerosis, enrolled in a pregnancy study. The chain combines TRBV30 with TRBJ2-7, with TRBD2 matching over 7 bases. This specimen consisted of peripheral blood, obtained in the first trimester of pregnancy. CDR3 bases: TGTGCCTGGACTAGCGGAAGGGCCTACGAGCAGTACTTC. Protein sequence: CAWTSGRAYEQYF.